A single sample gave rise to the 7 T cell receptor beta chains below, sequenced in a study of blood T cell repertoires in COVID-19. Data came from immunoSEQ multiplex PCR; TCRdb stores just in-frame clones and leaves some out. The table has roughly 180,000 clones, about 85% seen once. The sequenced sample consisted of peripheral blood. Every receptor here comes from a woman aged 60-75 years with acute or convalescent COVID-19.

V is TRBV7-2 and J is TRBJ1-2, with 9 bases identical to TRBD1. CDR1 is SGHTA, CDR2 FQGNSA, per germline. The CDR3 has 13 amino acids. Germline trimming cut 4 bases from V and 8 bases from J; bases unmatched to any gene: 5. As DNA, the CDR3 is TGTGCCAGCAGCTCTAACAGGGGGCTCGGCTACACCTTC. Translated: CASSSNRGLGYTF.

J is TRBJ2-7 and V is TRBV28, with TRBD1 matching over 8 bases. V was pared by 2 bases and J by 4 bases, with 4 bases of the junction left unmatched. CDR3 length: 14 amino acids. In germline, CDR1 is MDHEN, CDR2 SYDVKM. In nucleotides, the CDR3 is TGTGCCAGCAGTTTAGTAGGGACAGGTTACGAGCAGTACTTC. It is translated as CASSLVGTGYEQYF.

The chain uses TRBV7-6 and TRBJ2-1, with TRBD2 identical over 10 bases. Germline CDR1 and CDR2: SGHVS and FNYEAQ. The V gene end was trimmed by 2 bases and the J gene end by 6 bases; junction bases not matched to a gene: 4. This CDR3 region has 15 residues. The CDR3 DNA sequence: TGTGCCAGCAGCTTATCTAGCGGGAGATCCAATGAGCAGTTCTTC. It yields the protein CASSLSSGRSNEQFF.

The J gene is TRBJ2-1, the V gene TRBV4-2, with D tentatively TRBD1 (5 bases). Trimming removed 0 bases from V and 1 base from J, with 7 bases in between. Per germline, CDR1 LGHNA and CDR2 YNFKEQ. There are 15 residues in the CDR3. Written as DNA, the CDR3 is TGTGCCAGCAGCCAAGAGAAGGGGTCCTACAATGAGCAGTTCTTC. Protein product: CASSQEKGSYNEQFF.

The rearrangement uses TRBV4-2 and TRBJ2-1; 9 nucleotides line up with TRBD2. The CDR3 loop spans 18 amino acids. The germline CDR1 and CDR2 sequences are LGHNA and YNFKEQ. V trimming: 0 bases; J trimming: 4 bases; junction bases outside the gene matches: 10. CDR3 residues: CASSQERGTAGGYNEQFF. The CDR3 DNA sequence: TGTGCCAGCAGCCAAGAAAGGGGTACAGCGGGAGGTTACAATGAGCAGTTCTTC.

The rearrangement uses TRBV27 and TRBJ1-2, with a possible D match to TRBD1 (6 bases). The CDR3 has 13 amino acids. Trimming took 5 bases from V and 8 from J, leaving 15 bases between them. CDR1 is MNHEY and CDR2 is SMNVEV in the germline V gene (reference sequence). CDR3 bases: TGTGCCAGCAGTAGGACAGTAACGGGAGGCTACACCTTC. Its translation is CASSRTVTGGYTF.

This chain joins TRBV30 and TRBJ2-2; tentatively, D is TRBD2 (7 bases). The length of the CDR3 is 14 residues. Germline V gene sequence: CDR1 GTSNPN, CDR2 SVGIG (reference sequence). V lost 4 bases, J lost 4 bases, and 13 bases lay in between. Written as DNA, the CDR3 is TGTGCCTGGACGGGGGGCCTGAGCACCGGGGAGCTGTTTTTT. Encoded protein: CAWTGGLSTGELFF.